This record looks at one TCR beta chain sequence and its context. The entry originates in a study of Ad26.COV2.S vaccination and SARS-CoV-2 variants. As for the study in general: By the intramuscular route, Ad26.COV2.S was given once, or twice 56 days apart.

Assay used: immunoSEQ multiplex PCR; TCRdb lists only in-frame clones, some missing. This table holds some 520,000 clones, 70% to 90% found once. Treatment noted: about 20 received Ad26.COV2.S at low or high dose, single or two shots; 5 received placebo; per-sample allocation not given. The study sampled participants on day 63 after the first vaccine or placebo injection. An adult of 18-55 years in Boston served as donor. Expression of Wuhan-strain SARS-CoV-2 spike came from the Ad26 vector that formed the vaccine. The CDR3 is 12 amino acids. V dropped 0 bases and J dropped 8 bases, with 8 bases sitting between them. The germline V gene encodes CDR1 SGHNT and CDR2 YYREEE (reference sequence).

The source of this sequence is a person between 18 and 59 years old who received the Ad26.COV2.S COVID-19 vaccine or a placebo. V usage is TRBV5-4 and J usage is TRBJ1-1; D remains unclear. Specimen: peripheral blood, collected in a trial of Ad26.COV2.S vaccine versus placebo. CDR3 in amino acids: CASSLANREAFF. CDR3 bases: TGTGCCAGCAGCTTGGCCAATCGGGAAGCTTTCTTT.